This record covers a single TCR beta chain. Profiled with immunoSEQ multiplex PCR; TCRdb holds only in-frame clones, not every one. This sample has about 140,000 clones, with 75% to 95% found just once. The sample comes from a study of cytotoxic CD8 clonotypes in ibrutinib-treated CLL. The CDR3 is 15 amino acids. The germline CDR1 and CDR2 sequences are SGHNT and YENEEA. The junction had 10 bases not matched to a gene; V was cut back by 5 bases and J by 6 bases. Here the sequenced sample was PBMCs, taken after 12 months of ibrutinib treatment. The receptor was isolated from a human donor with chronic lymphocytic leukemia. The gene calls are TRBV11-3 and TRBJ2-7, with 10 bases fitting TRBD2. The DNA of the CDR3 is TGTGCCAGCAGCCTAGGAGCGGGAGGGCCATTCGAGCAGTACTTC. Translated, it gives CASSLGAGGPFEQYF.